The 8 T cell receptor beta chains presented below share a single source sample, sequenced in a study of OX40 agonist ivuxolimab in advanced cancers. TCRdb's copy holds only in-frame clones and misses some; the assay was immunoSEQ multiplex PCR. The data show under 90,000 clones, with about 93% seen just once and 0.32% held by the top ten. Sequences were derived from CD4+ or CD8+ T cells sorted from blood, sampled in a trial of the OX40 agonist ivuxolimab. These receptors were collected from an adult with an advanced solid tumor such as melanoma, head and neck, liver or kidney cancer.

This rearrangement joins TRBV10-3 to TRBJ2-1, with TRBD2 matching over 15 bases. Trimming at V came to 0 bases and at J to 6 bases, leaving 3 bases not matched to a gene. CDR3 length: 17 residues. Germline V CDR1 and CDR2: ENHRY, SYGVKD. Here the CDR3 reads CAISESGLAGGGNEQFF. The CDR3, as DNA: TGTGCCATCAGTGAGTCGGGACTAGCGGGAGGTGGCAATGAGCAGTTCTTC.

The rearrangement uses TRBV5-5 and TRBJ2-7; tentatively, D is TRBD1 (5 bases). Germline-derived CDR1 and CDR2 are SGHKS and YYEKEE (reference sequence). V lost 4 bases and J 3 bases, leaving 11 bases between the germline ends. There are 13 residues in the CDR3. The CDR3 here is CASSLTRDYEQYF. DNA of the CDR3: TGTGCCAGCAGCCTAACCAGGGACTACGAGCAGTACTTC.

Here the CDR3 DNA reads TGCAGCGTTGAAGATGTAGCAGGGACCTATGGCTACACCTTC. Its protein is CSVEDVAGTYGYTF. The chain employs TRBV29-1 and TRBJ1-2; tentatively, D is TRBD1 (5 bases). V dropped 0 bases and J dropped 4 bases, with 12 bases sitting between them. Per the germline V gene, CDR1 is SQVTM and CDR2 is ANQGSEA. This CDR3 is 14 amino acids long. The whole variable domain, remainder taken from reference TRBV29-1 and TRBJ1-2, is SAVISQKPSRDICQRGTSLTIQCQVDSQVTMMFWYRQQPGQSLTLIATANQGSEATYESGFVIDKFPISRPNLTFSTLTVSNMSPEDSSIYLCSVEDVAGTYGYTFGSGTRLTVV.

CDR3 nucleotide sequence: TGTGCCAGCAGTAGTGGAGGGGACGGGGAGACCCAGTACTTC. Translating gives CASSSGGDGETQYF. The chain is built from TRBV28 and TRBJ2-5, with D maybe TRBD2 (6 bases). V gave up 5 bases and J gave up 5 bases, with 15 bases separating them. This CDR3 region has 14 residues. The V gene's germline CDR1 is MDHEN and CDR2 SYDVKM.

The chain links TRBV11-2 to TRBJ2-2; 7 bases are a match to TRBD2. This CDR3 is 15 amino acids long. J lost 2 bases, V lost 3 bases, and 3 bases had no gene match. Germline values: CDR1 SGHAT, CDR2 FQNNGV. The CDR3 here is CASSFRGGNTGELFF. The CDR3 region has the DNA TGTGCCAGCAGCTTTCGCGGGGGTAACACCGGGGAGCTGTTTTTT.

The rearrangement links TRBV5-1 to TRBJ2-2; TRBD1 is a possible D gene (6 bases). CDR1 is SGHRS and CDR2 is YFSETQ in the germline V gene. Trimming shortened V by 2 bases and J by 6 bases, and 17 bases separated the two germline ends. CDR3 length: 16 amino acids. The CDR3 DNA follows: TGCGCCAGCAGCTTTTGGACAGTAGAATCCGCCGGGGAGCTGTTTTTT. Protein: CASSFWTVESAGELFF.

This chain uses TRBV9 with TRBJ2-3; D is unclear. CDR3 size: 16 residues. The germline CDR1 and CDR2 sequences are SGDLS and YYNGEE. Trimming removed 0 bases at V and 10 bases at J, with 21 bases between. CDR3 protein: CASSVGGPTTFNPQYF. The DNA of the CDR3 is TGTGCCAGCAGCGTAGGAGGACCTACTACCTTCAATCCGCAGTATTTT.

CDR3 DNA: TGTGCCAGCAGCTTAGAGGAGGGGACCCAGTACTTC. It translates to CASSLEEGTQYF. This chain links TRBV7-2 with TRBJ2-5; D may be TRBD2 (6 bases). This CDR3 spans 12 amino acids. Germline V gene data show CDR1 as SGHTA and CDR2 as FQGNSA. The V gene lost 1 base and the J gene lost 7 bases, with 7 bases spanning the gap.